These T cell receptor beta chains were read from a single sample in a study of cytomegalovirus exposure and HLA in healthy donors. Sequenced by immunoSEQ multiplex PCR; TCRdb stores in-frame clones only, minus some. This table holds over 85,000 clones, around 81% found once. The material sequenced was PBMCs. These TCRs come from a female donor in good health and CMV-seropositive. The CDR3 runs from the conserved cysteine through the conserved F or W. Each record gives: clone size, V gene, J gene, D gene, CDR3 length, CDR3 protein, CDR3 DNA. A D gene is named only where the DNA matches it firmly. The listing skips clone size in some rows; elsewhere it reads once, few, many or a size class.

NA	TRBV9	TRBJ2-1	TRBD1	15	CASRETGGGRNEQFF	TGTGCCAGCAGAGAAACAGGGGGCGGTCGGAATGAGCAGTTCTTC
NA	TRBV20-1	TRBJ2-1	NA	11	CSASSEVEQFF	TGCAGTGCTAGTAGTGAGGTTGAGCAGTTCTTC
NA	TRBV5-1	TRBJ1-1	NA	13	CASSLARQGEAFF	TGCGCCAGCAGCTTGGCCCGGCAGGGGGAAGCTTTCTTT
few	TRBV30	TRBJ2-5	TRBD1	14	CAWTNDRDLKTQYF	TGTGCCTGGACCAACGACAGGGATCTGAAGACCCAGTACTTC
NA	TRBV10-3	TRBJ2-2	NA	12	CAIRLRTGELFF	TGTGCCATCAGACTAAGGACCGGGGAGCTGTTTTTT
NA	TRBV2	TRBJ1-2	TRBD1	15	CASSRQGAQSNGYPF	TGTGCCAGCAGCCGACAGGGGGCGCAGTCAAATGGCTACCCCTTC
NA	TRBV28	TRBJ2-7	TRBD2	12	CASSFGTSGVYF	TGTGCCAGCAGTTTCGGGACTAGCGGAGTGTACTTC
NA	TRBV7-2	TRBJ1-1	TRBD1	14	CASSLRQGVTEAFF	TGTGCCAGCAGCTTGAGACAGGGCGTAACCGAAGCTTTCTTT
NA	TRBV4-1	TRBJ2-7	TRBD2	13	CASSHTGTNEQYF	TGCGCCAGCAGCCATACCGGGACTAACGAGCAGTACTTC
NA	TRBV10-2	TRBJ1-1	TRBD1	13	CASSEYRGGEAFF	TGCGCCAGCAGTGAATACAGGGGAGGTGAAGCTTTCTTT
few	TRBV7-6	TRBJ2-5	TRBD1	14	CASSLTTGEETQYF	TGTGCCAGCAGCCTAACCACAGGGGAAGAGACCCAGTACTTC
few	TRBV5-1	TRBJ1-4	NA	15	CASSLDTGANEKLFF	TGCGCCAGCAGCTTGGATACGGGGGCTAATGAAAAACTGTTTTTT
NA	TRBV19	TRBJ1-5	NA	14	CASRELVSNQPQHF	TGTGCCAGTAGAGAACTTGTGAGCAATCAGCCCCAGCATTTT
NA	TRBV30	TRBJ1-2	NA	14	CAWSVTPQSVGYTF	TGTGCCTGGAGTGTAACCCCCCAGTCAGTTGGCTACACCTTC
NA	TRBV7-9	TRBJ2-7	NA	14	CASSLGIMVYEQYF	TGTGCCAGCAGCTTAGGAATAATGGTCTACGAGCAGTACTTC
NA	TRBV7-6	TRBJ2-7	TRBD2	15	CASSSGTSGPYEQYF	TGTGCCAGCAGCTCTGGGACTAGCGGGCCTTACGAGCAGTACTTC
once	TRBV5-4	TRBJ2-7	TRBD1	14	CASSWDRVSYEQYF	TGTGCCAGCAGCTGGGACAGGGTTTCCTACGAGCAGTACTTC
NA	TRBV29-1	TRBJ2-5	TRBD2	14	CSVLVGGRGETQYF	TGCAGCGTCCTAGTTGGCGGGAGAGGAGAGACCCAGTACTTC
NA	TRBV5-6	TRBJ2-5	NA	13	CASSSFGEETQYF	TGTGCCAGCAGCTCCTTCGGGGAGGAGACCCAGTACTTC
NA	TRBV19	TRBJ1-4	TRBD1	15	CASSTQGAFGEKLFF	TGTGCCAGTAGTACCCAGGGGGCCTTTGGCGAAAAACTGTTTTTT
NA	TRBV29-1	TRBJ2-1	NA	14	CSAEDSRSYNEQFF	TGCAGCGCCGAGGACTCACGCTCCTACAATGAGCAGTTCTTC
NA	TRBV7-7	TRBJ2-5	TRBD2	16	CASSLGVAGGGETQYF	TGTGCTAGCAGCTTAGGGGTAGCGGGAGGTGGCGAGACCCAGTACTTC
NA	TRBV19	TRBJ2-5	TRBD2	16	CASTSGLAGGQETQYF	TGTGCCAGCACCTCTGGACTAGCGGGGGGCCAAGAGACCCAGTACTTC
NA	TRBV2	TRBJ2-7	TRBD1	17	CASSEAADRESSYEQYF	TGTGCCAGCAGTGAAGCGGCCGACAGGGAAAGCTCCTACGAGCAGTACTTC
NA	TRBV9	TRBJ2-5	TRBD1	16	CASSVDWDRGQETQYF	TGTGCCAGCAGCGTAGACTGGGACAGGGGCCAAGAGACCCAGTACTTC
NA	TRBV5-1	TRBJ2-2	TRBD1	17	CASSLKRTGGNTGELFF	TGCGCCAGCAGCTTGAAGCGGACAGGGGGCAACACCGGGGAGCTGTTTTTT
NA	TRBV5-4	TRBJ2-7	NA	14	CASSLERGSYEQYF	TGTGCCAGCAGCTTGGAGCGCGGTTCCTACGAGCAGTACTTC
NA	TRBV2	TRBJ1-1	NA	14	CASSVGIQNTEAFF	TGTGCCAGCAGTGTCGGGATACAGAACACTGAAGCTTTCTTT
NA	TRBV27	TRBJ2-7	NA	14	CASSVLWGTYEQYF	TGTGCCAGCAGCGTCCTTTGGGGCACCTACGAGCAGTACTTC